The 30 T cell receptor beta chains presented below share a single source sample, sequenced in a study of human T cells and chemical hapten exposure. Documented time point: pre-sensitization, week 0. Treatment specified: therapeutic diphenylcyclopropenone sensitization with weekly scalp DPC. TCRdb re-analysed the RACE reads in MiXCR, keeping a single row per CDR3 protein. The sample consists of some 330,000 distinct CDR3 sequences, around 5.5% of them appearing once. The sequenced sample was whole blood, obtained in connection with sensitization to the hapten diphenylcyclopropenone (DPC). These receptors were taken from a woman aged 18-35 years with alopecia areata. Some clones in this sample may be carry-over from other donors' samples.

This clonotype was seen a few times. The chain recombines TRBV6-1 with TRBJ1-3, with D hard to call. The CDR3 has 16 amino acids. CDR1 and CDR2 from the germline V gene are MNHNS and SASEGT. Trimming shortened V by 0 bases and J by 0 bases, and 9 bases separated the two germline ends. The CDR3 bases are TGTGCCAGCAGTGAAGCAAACCTCTACTCTGGAAACACCATATATTTT. It translates to CASSEANLYSGNTIYF.

The chain has TRBV12-5 and TRBJ2-3; possibly TRBD1 or TRBD2 for D (5 bases each). V lost 6 bases, J lost 4 bases, and 20 bases lay in between. Germline V CDR1 and CDR2: LGHNT, FRNRAP. CDR3 length: 16 residues. In DNA form, the CDR3 reads TGTGCTAGTGGATGGGGAGAGCTCCAGGGTTCAGATACGCAGTATTTT. It codes for CASGWGELQGSDTQYF.

The genes are TRBV11-2 and TRBJ2-7, with D perhaps TRBD1 (5 bases). The ends were cut back, 1 base at V and 5 bases at J, with 9 bases in the middle. CDR1 is SGHAT and CDR2 is FQNNGV in the germline V gene. The CDR3 totals 13 residues. In DNA form, the CDR3 reads TGTGCCAGCAGCTTAGCCAGGGTCCACGAGCAGTACTTC. It specifies CASSLARVHEQYF.

The table lists this clonotype with a few counts. J is TRBJ2-3 and V is TRBV7-9; 7 bases match TRBD2. Unmatched junction bases numbered 6, after V lost 5 bases and J lost 1 base. CDR1 is SEHNR, CDR2 FQNEAQ, per germline (reference sequence). This CDR3 contains 15 residues. The CDR3 spells CASSPFAGGTDTQYF. In DNA form, the CDR3 reads TGTGCCAGCAGCCCCTTCGCGGGGGGCACAGATACGCAGTATTTT. Full variable domain (remainder filled in from reference TRBV7-9 and TRBJ2-3): DTGVSQNPRHKITKRGQNVTFRCDPISEHNRLYWYRQTLGQGPEFLTYFQNEAQLEKSRLLSDRFSAERPKGSFSTLEIQRTEQGDSAMYLCASSPFAGGTDTQYFGPGTRLTVL.

In its sample, this clonotype was seen many times. The chain uses TRBV20-1 and TRBJ1-3; perhaps TRBD1 as D (5 bases). Per the germline V gene, CDR1 is DFQATT and CDR2 is SNEGSKA (reference sequence). This CDR3 has 14 amino acids. V was trimmed by 4 bases and J by 0 bases, leaving 10 bases between them. CDR3 loop: CSAIRQISGNTIYF. In DNA, the CDR3 is TGCAGTGCTATAAGACAGATCTCTGGAAACACCATATATTTT.

V gene TRBV4-3 combines with J gene TRBJ2-1; D is uncertain. The CDR3 runs to 15 residues. CDR1 and CDR2 from the germline V gene are LGHNA and YSLEER. Trimming left V 3 bases short and J 4 bases short, with 13 bases between. CDR3 nucleotides: TGCGCCAGCAGCCAGCTCACGGGCAGTTACAATGAGCAGTTCTTC. Residues: CASSQLTGSYNEQFF.

CDR3 residues: CASRFNSGGTDTQYF. The CDR3 DNA follows: TGTGCCAGCAGGTTCAACAGCGGGGGCACAGATACGCAGTATTTT. The V gene is TRBV7-2, the J gene TRBJ2-3, with TRBD2 matching over 7 bases. The V gene end was trimmed by 6 bases and the J gene end by 1 base; junction bases not matched to a gene: 7. In germline, CDR1 is SGHTA, CDR2 FQGNSA. The CDR3 has 15 residues.

In this sample, this clonotype turned up many times. The chain recombines TRBV18 with TRBJ1-5, with 7 positions matching TRBD1. CDR1 and CDR2 (germline): KGHSH, LQKENI. The CDR3 runs to 14 residues. J lost 3 bases, V lost 3 bases, and 2 bases had no gene match. The CDR3 reads CASSPGTDNQPQHF. In nucleotides, the CDR3 is TGTGCCAGCTCACCCGGGACAGACAATCAGCCCCAGCATTTT. Variable domain in full (rest from reference TRBV18 and TRBJ1-5): NAGVMQNPRHLVRRRGQEARLRCSPMKGHSHVYWYRQLPEEGLKFMVYLQKENIIDESGMPKERFSAEFPKEGPSILRIQQVVRGDSAAYFCASSPGTDNQPQHFGDGTRLSIL.

This clonotype has a count of ten or more. V gene TRBV2 combines with J gene TRBJ2-7; 7 bases line up with TRBD1. The V gene's germline CDR1 is SNHLY and CDR2 FYNNEI. The CDR3 is 15 amino acids. J was trimmed by 1 base and V by 2 bases; bases with no gene match: 5. Written as DNA, the CDR3 is TGTGCCAGCAGTGAATCGGGACAGCGTTCCTACGAGCAGTACTTC. It yields the protein CASSESGQRSYEQYF.

The chain's CDR3 is CASSQDAASGEKLFF. DNA for the CDR3: TGTGCCAGCAGCCAAGACGCAGCGAGTGGTGAAAAACTGTTTTTT. The chain links TRBV4-2 to TRBJ1-4; D call uncertain. Germline-derived CDR1 and CDR2 are LGHNA and YNFKEQ. This CDR3 has 15 residues. Deletions cut 0 bases from V and 7 bases from J, with 12 bases between.

This clonotype has more than one count but fewer than ten. The rearrangement joins TRBV20-1 to TRBJ2-1; D is possibly TRBD1 (6 bases). CDR3 length equals 14 residues. V shed 8 bases and J shed 3 bases, with 17 bases lying between them. Germline CDR1 reads DFQATT; CDR2 reads SNEGSKA (reference sequence). The CDR3 DNA is TGCAGTCCCCCTTGGGGGCCACGCTACAATGAGCAGTTCTTC. Translating gives CSPPWGPRYNEQFF.

This clonotype came up a few times. V is TRBV4-1 and J is TRBJ2-3, with D possibly matching TRBD1 (6 bases). The CDR3 is made up of 14 amino acids. The germline V and J ends were trimmed by 6 bases and 5 bases, with 15 bases remaining between them. Per germline, CDR1 MGHRA and CDR2 YSYEKL. CDR3 sequence: CASRDSLTQDTQYF. CDR3 coding DNA: TGCGCCAGCAGGGACAGCCTTACTCAAGATACGCAGTATTTT.

The V gene is TRBV13, the J gene TRBJ1-1; a weak D match, TRBD1 (5 bases). CDR3 length: 15 amino acids. The V gene's germline CDR1 is PRHDT and CDR2 FYEKMQ (reference sequence). The V end lost 0 bases, the J end lost 4 bases, and 12 bases lay between the germline ends. The CDR3 bases are TGTGCCAGCAGCTTAGGTCCCAGGAGGGGCACTGAAGCTTTCTTT. Its translation: CASSLGPRRGTEAFF.

This clonotype was seen a handful of times. This chain links TRBV12-3 or TRBV12-4 with TRBJ2-2; perhaps TRBD1 as D (6 bases). Trimming stripped 2 bases from V and 4 bases from J, with 14 bases between. There are 16 residues in the CDR3. The CDR3 bases are TGTGCCAGCAGTTTACCGGAAAGCAGGGGCACCGGGGAGCTGTTTTTT. It is translated as CASSLPESRGTGELFF.

This clonotype turned up a few times. The V and J genes are TRBV13 and TRBJ1-4; no definite D call. Trimming shortened V by 2 bases and J by 4 bases, and 11 bases separated the two germline ends. From germline, CDR1 is PRHDT and CDR2 FYEKMQ (reference sequence). The CDR3 runs 15 residues. The CDR3 loop is CASSLLQDSNEKLFF. The CDR3, as DNA: TGTGCCAGCAGCTTACTTCAAGATAGTAATGAAAAACTGTTTTTT.

This clonotype was counted many times. Here the CDR3 DNA reads TGTGCCAGCAGCTTGCGTACAGGGGGCGCTTACAATGAGCAGTTCTTC. Amino acid sequence: CASSLRTGGAYNEQFF. The chain recombines TRBV5-6 with TRBJ2-1; 9 bases line up with TRBD1. V gave up 1 base and J gave up 4 bases; unmatched junction bases: 6. Germline loops: CDR1 SGHDT, CDR2 YYEEEE. The length of the CDR3 is 16 residues.

The chain has TRBV3-1 and TRBJ2-7; D is possibly TRBD1 (5 bases). Trimming took 4 bases from V and 3 from J, leaving 13 bases between them. The germline V gene encodes CDR1 LGHDT and CDR2 YNNKEL (reference sequence). This CDR3 is built from 14 residues. The CDR3 DNA reads as TGTGCCAGCAGCCCCGACAGATTTGACTACGAGCAGTACTTC. This codes for CASSPDRFDYEQYF.

In this sample, this clonotype turned up a few times. The V call is TRBV29-1, the J call TRBJ1-6; 7 bases agree with TRBD1. J gave up 9 bases and V 7 bases, and 9 bases lay outside the gene matches. This CDR3 comprises 13 residues. The germline V gene encodes CDR1 SQVTM and CDR2 ANQGSEA. The CDR3 region has the DNA TGCAGCGCGGGACAGTCGGAGGGTTCACCCCTCCACTTT. Amino acids: CSAGQSEGSPLHF. The entire variable domain, with the rest obtained from reference TRBV29-1 and TRBJ1-6, is as follows: SAVISQKPSRDICQRGTSLTIQCQVDSQVTMMFWYRQQPGQSLTLIATANQGSEATYESGFVIDKFPISRPNLTFSTLTVSNMSPEDSSIYLCSAGQSEGSPLHFGNGTRLTVT.

This clonotype was found many times. This chain connects TRBV12-3 or TRBV12-4 to TRBJ2-6; 7 positions agree with TRBD2. V gave up 6 bases and J gave up 0 bases; unmatched junction bases: 8. The CDR3 has 17 residues. CDR3 in DNA: TGTGCCAGCAGCACCAGGGAGGGCTCCTCTGGGGCCAACGTCCTGACTTTC. Translating gives CASSTREGSSGANVLTF.

The genes are TRBV5-1 and TRBJ1-4; D may be TRBD1 (5 bases). CDR3 length: 15 amino acids. The germline V gene has CDR1 SGHRS and CDR2 YFSETQ. V lost 0 bases to trimming and J lost 5 bases, with 11 bases between them. Written as DNA, the CDR3 is TGCGCCAGCAGCTTGGTCGGGGACGGCAATGAAAAACTGTTTTTT. Its protein is CASSLVGDGNEKLFF.

This clonotype was counted between two and nine times. The chain carries TRBV15 and TRBJ2-7, with D possibly TRBD2 on 5 matching bases. Germline CDR1 is LNHNV and CDR2 is YYDKDF (reference sequence). The CDR3 totals 16 residues. V lost 0 bases and J lost 6, with 18 bases in between. The DNA for the CDR3 is TGTGCCACCAGCAGAGAAGAGGGCGGGTCGTGGGTCGAGCAGTACTTC. As protein: CATSREEGGSWVEQYF.

The J gene is TRBJ2-3, the V gene TRBV11-3, with D perhaps given as TRBD1 or TRBD2 (6 bases each). The CDR3 extends over 17 amino acids. Germline lookup yields CDR1 SGHNT and CDR2 YENEEA. V was trimmed by 4 bases and J by 5 bases, leaving 22 bases between them. The CDR3: CASSSLHDRMGGDTQYF. CDR3 in DNA: TGTGCCAGCAGCTCGCTGCATGACAGGATGGGAGGAGATACGCAGTATTTT.

This chain connects TRBV4-1 to TRBJ2-5, with D possibly TRBD1 on 5 matching bases. The V and J ends lost 0 bases and 2 bases respectively, with 16 bases between them. The CDR3 runs to 17 residues. Germline loops: CDR1 MGHRA, CDR2 YSYEKL. The chain's CDR3 is CASSQEGAPAPQETQYF. The CDR3 coding sequence is TGCGCCAGCAGCCAAGAAGGGGCCCCGGCGCCGCAAGAGACCCAGTACTTC.

This clonotype was picked up many times. The V gene is TRBV12-3 or TRBV12-4, the J gene TRBJ1-2; no reliable D call. V lost 6 bases and J 2 bases, leaving 10 bases between the germline ends. The CDR3 has 13 residues. CDR3 loop: CASSPMRNYGYTF. CDR3 coding DNA: TGTGCCAGCAGCCCGATGAGGAACTATGGCTACACCTTC.

This clonotype was recorded many times. The J gene is TRBJ2-5, the V gene TRBV5-1; D possibly corresponds to TRBD2 (6 bases). Trimming removed 0 bases at V and 2 bases at J, with 17 bases between. This CDR3 has 17 residues. The germline CDR1 and CDR2 sequences are SGHRS and YFSETQ. CDR3 residues: CASSLAGTQLMQETQYF. The CDR3 DNA reads as TGCGCCAGCAGCTTGGCGGGGACTCAACTAATGCAAGAGACCCAGTACTTC.

In its sample, this clonotype was seen many times. V and J are TRBV6-1 and TRBJ1-6; 8 bases fit TRBD1. Germline assignment: CDR1 MNHNS and CDR2 SASEGT. With V trimmed by 7 bases and J by 7 bases, 9 bases remained unmatched. The CDR3 has 15 residues. Here the CDR3 reads CASKASTGVNSPLHF. CDR3 nucleotides: TGTGCCAGCAAAGCCTCGACAGGGGTAAATTCACCCCTCCACTTT.

This clonotype was seen a few times. V gene TRBV3-1 combines with J gene TRBJ1-5; TRBD1 matches 9 bases. CDR1 is LGHDT and CDR2 is YNNKEL in the germline V gene (reference sequence). The ends lost 4 bases at V and 0 bases at J; junction bases unmatched: 19. This CDR3 comprises 21 residues. The CDR3 region is CASSPSSGFVLDRGSNQPQHF. The DNA for the CDR3 is TGTGCCAGCAGCCCTAGCTCGGGGTTTGTGCTGGACAGGGGTAGCAATCAGCCCCAGCATTTT.

Only a few counts were recorded for this clonotype. J is TRBJ1-5 and V is TRBV2; unclear D gene. V lost 0 bases and J 7 bases, leaving 4 bases between the germline ends. Looked up from germline, CDR1 is SNHLY and CDR2 is FYNNEI. This CDR3 is 12 amino acids long. The CDR3 DNA follows: TGTGCCAGCAGTGAAGCAACCCAGCCCCAGCATTTT. Amino acids: CASSEATQPQHF.

This clonotype was recorded at least ten times. The genes are TRBV20-1 and TRBJ2-1, with 9 bases matching TRBD2. This CDR3 is 15 amino acids long. Germline trimming cut 0 bases from V and 5 bases from J; bases unmatched to any gene: 5. CDR1 is DFQATT and CDR2 is SNEGSKA in the germline V gene (reference sequence). The CDR3 DNA is TGCAGTGCTAGAGAGATAGCGGGGGATCACAATGAGCAGTTCTTC. Translation: CSAREIAGDHNEQFF.

In its sample, this clonotype was seen a few times. This rearrangement joins TRBV5-5 to TRBJ1-2; the D gene is possibly TRBD1 (6 bases). Trimming left V 2 bases short and J 7 bases short, with 15 bases between. The germline CDR1 and CDR2 sequences are SGHKS and YYEKEE (reference sequence). The CDR3 totals 14 residues. The CDR3 nucleotides read TGTGCCAGCAGCTTAGGGACAATAACAAGTGGCTACACCTTC. It translates to CASSLGTITSGYTF. The full variable domain, in which reference TRBV5-5 and TRBJ1-2 provide the parts outside the CDR3, is DAGVTQSPTHLIKTRGQQVTLRCSPISGHKSVSWYQQVLGQGPQFIFQYYEKEERGRGNFPDRFSARQFPNYSSELNVNALLLGDSALYLCASSLGTITSGYTFGSGTRLTVV.